The 4 T cell receptor beta chains reported below all come from one sample, sequenced in a study of CD8 T cells in Susac syndrome. RNA amounts of about 0.45 to 1 ug underwent reverse transcription with random hexamers. One entry per CDR3 protein results from TCRdb running MiXCR on the immunoSEQ multiplex PCR reads. The sample holds fewer than 250,000 distinct CDR3 sequences, 93% seen once. Sequencing input: CD4+ T cells from PBMCs. The receptors were sampled from a human donor in good health.

V gene TRBV7-9 combines with J gene TRBJ1-1; D not resolved. The CDR3 covers 11 residues. Germline loops: CDR1 SEHNR, CDR2 FQNEAQ (reference sequence). With 4 bases removed from V and 8 bases from J, the gap between germline ends came to 8 bases. The CDR3 nucleotides are TGTGCCAGCAGCTCCGTCCCGGAAGCTTTCTTT. Translated, it gives CASSSVPEAFF. The full variable domain, completed using reference TRBV7-9 and TRBJ1-1, is DTGVSQNPRHKITKRGQNVTFRCDPISEHNRLYWYRQTLGQGPEFLTYFQNEAQLEKSRLLSDRFSAERPKGSFSTLEIQRTEQGDSAMYLCASSSVPEAFFGQGTRLTVV.

The CDR3 DNA reads TGTGCCAGCAGCTTAACACAGGGGATTAACTATGGCTACACCTTC. Translation: CASSLTQGINYGYTF. V usage is TRBV7-9 and J usage is TRBJ1-2; the match to TRBD1 covers 7 bases. CDR3 length: 15 amino acids. The germline V gene has CDR1 SEHNR and CDR2 FQNEAQ (reference sequence). Losses at the gene ends were 2 bases for V and 1 base for J; bases not matched to a gene: 4.

This clonotype was detected only once. The rearrangement joins TRBV28 to TRBJ2-5; 7 bases are shared with TRBD2. With 10 bases clipped from V and 3 bases from J, the junction kept 5 bases outside the gene matches. Germline V gene data show CDR1 as MDHEN and CDR2 as SYDVKM. The CDR3 consists of 12 residues. The CDR3 sequence is CATSRGEETQYF. The CDR3 nucleotides read TGTGCCACCTCTCGGGGGGAAGAGACCCAGTACTTC.

The chain employs TRBV29-1 and TRBJ2-3; 9 bases agree with TRBD2. From germline, CDR1 is SQVTM and CDR2 ANQGSEA. The CDR3 covers 14 residues. Trimming at V came to 6 bases and at J to 4 bases, leaving 8 bases not matched to a gene. In DNA form, the CDR3 reads TGCAGCGTGGGGGCGGGGGGGCCCGCAGATACGCAGTATTTT. Amino acid sequence: CSVGAGGPADTQYF.